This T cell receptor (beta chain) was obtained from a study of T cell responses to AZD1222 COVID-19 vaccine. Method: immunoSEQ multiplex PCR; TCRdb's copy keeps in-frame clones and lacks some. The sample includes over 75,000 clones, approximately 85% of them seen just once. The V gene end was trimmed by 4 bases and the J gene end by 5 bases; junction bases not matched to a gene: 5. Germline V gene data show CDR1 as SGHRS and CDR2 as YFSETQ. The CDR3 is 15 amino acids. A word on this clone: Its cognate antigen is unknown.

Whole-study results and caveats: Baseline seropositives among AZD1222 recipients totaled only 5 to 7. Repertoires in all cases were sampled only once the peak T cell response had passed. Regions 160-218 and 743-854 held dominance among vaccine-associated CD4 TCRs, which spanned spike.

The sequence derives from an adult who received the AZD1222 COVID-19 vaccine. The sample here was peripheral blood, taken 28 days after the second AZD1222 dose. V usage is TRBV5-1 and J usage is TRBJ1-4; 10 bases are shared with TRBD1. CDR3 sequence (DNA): TGCGCCAGCAGCCAACCGGGACAGGGGAATGAAAAACTGTTTTTT. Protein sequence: CASSQPGQGNEKLFF.